Shown below are 25 T cell receptor beta chains from a single sample sequenced in a study of shared clonotypes between healthy human individuals. Naive CD8 cells comprised CD45RO-negative, CCR7-positively selected cells, excluding terminally differentiated effector memory CD45RA+ cells. Profiled with immunoSEQ multiplex PCR; TCRdb holds only in-frame clones, not every one. The table records some 800,000 clones, almost 95% of them present only once. Input material: naive CD8+ T cells sorted from blood. The receptors stem from a man aged 25 to 40 in good health.

The rearrangement uses TRBV23-1 and TRBJ2-2; possible D gene TRBD1, 6 bases. TRBV23-1 is identified as an open reading frame with a role that is uncertain. Trimming left V 7 bases short and J 1 base short, with 10 bases between. The CDR3 sequence is 14 residues long. CDR3 residues: CASKGHMNTGELFF. The DNA for the CDR3 is TGCGCCAGCAAGGGACACATGAACACCGGGGAGCTGTTTTTT.

The V gene is TRBV27, the J gene TRBJ2-1; tentatively, D is TRBD2 (7 bases). V lost 3 bases and J lost 7, with 13 bases in between. Germline assignment: CDR1 MNHEY and CDR2 SMNVEV (reference sequence). The length of the CDR3 is 14 residues. The CDR3 spells CASSLGGGWNEQFF. DNA of the CDR3: TGTGCCAGCAGTTTGGGGGGGGGCTGGAATGAGCAGTTCTTC.

The chain is built from TRBV9 and TRBJ2-1; maybe TRBD2 (6 bases). Per germline, CDR1 SGDLS and CDR2 YYNGEE. V shed 3 bases and J shed 8 bases, with 15 bases lying between them. CDR3 length: 14 residues. CDR3 sequence reads: CASSGFPRGDEQFF. In nucleotides, the CDR3 is TGTGCCAGCAGCGGTTTTCCCCGCGGGGATGAGCAGTTCTTC.

J is TRBJ2-1 and V is TRBV2; 8 nucleotides agree with TRBD2. The CDR3 has 17 amino acids. V dropped 6 bases and J dropped 6; count of bases not matched to a gene: 16. CDR1 SNHLY and CDR2 FYNNEI come from the germline V gene. The CDR3 bases are TGTGCCAGCAGCGGTTATCTGGGGGAAGCGGGAGTCAATGAGCAGTTCTTC. Its protein is CASSGYLGEAGVNEQFF.

The V gene is TRBV27, the J gene TRBJ2-4; 9 bases align to TRBD1. The CDR3 length is 16 residues. Germline CDR1 MNHEY, CDR2 SMNVEV (reference sequence). V lost 6 bases, J lost 6 bases, and 12 bases stayed unmatched. The CDR3 DNA reads as TGTGCCAGCAGCCCGATGTCACCGACAGGGGGAAACATTCAGTACTTC. It codes for CASSPMSPTGGNIQYF.

The gene calls are TRBV2 and TRBJ2-7; possibly TRBD1 for D (5 bases). This CDR3 contains 15 residues. Trimming pared 1 base from V and 0 bases from J, leaving 10 bases between. The germline V gene encodes CDR1 SNHLY and CDR2 FYNNEI. The CDR3 DNA reads as TGTGCCAGCAGTGAAGGGACATCGAGCTCCTACGAGCAGTACTTC. Its protein is CASSEGTSSSYEQYF.

CDR3 nucleotide sequence: TGTGCCAGCTCACCGAAGGGGGTCCAAGAGACCCAGTACTTC. It specifies CASSPKGVQETQYF. V is TRBV18 and J is TRBJ2-5, with D possibly TRBD1 on 6 matching bases. This CDR3 has 14 residues. Germline V gene lookup returns CDR1 KGHSH and CDR2 LQKENI. Trimming removed 3 bases from V and 1 base from J, with 9 bases in between.

The CDR3 DNA is TGTGCCAGCAGCGTAGTTTCGGGGTTTGAGCAGTTCTTC. This codes for CASSVVSGFEQFF. The chain uses TRBV9 and TRBJ2-1, with TRBD2 as a possible D gene (5 bases). Per germline, CDR1 SGDLS and CDR2 YYNGEE. The CDR3 totals 13 residues. Trimming removed 0 bases at V and 9 bases at J, with 10 bases between. Using reference TRBV9 and TRBJ2-1 for the parts outside the CDR3, the full variable domain is DSGVTQTPKHLITATGQRVTLRCSPRSGDLSVYWYQQSLDQGLQFLIQYYNGEERAKGNILERFSAQQFPDLHSELNLSSLELGDSALYFCASSVVSGFEQFFGPGTRLTVL.

This sequence joins TRBV27 and TRBJ2-7, with 8 bases fitting TRBD1. Trimming at V came to 3 bases and at J to 4 bases, leaving 8 bases not matched to a gene. CDR1 is MNHEY, CDR2 SMNVEV, per germline (reference sequence). The CDR3 runs 15 residues. The CDR3 DNA follows: TGTGCCAGCAGTTTGACGGGACAGGAGGTGTACGAGCAGTACTTC. Amino acid sequence: CASSLTGQEVYEQYF.

This chain joins TRBV6-1 and TRBJ2-7; 7 bases line up with TRBD1. The J segment lost 2 bases and the V segment lost 2 bases, leaving 9 bases of the junction unmatched. The CDR3 totals 16 residues. Germline CDR1 and CDR2: MNHNS and SASEGT. Here the CDR3 DNA reads TGTGCCAGCAGTGAAATAATACCGGGACAGACCTACGAGCAGTACTTC. This gives the protein CASSEIIPGQTYEQYF.

The chain links TRBV7-8 to TRBJ2-7; 9 bases are shared with TRBD1. This CDR3 is 13 amino acids long. Germline values: CDR1 SGHVS, CDR2 FQNEAQ. V gave up 4 bases and J gave up 3 bases; unmatched junction bases: 1. This CDR3 reads CASSWGQGYEQYF. The CDR3 DNA sequence: TGTGCCAGCAGCTGGGGACAGGGCTACGAGCAGTACTTC.

The CDR3 loop reads CASSLSARDIAYEQYF. The CDR3 DNA sequence: TGTGCCAGCAGCTTAAGCGCCCGGGACATAGCCTACGAGCAGTACTTC. This chain joins TRBV7-9 and TRBJ2-7, with D possibly being TRBD1 (6 bases). The CDR3 spans 16 residues. Deletions cut 2 bases from V and 2 bases from J, with 16 bases between. Germline V gives CDR1 SEHNR, CDR2 FQNEAQ (reference sequence).

The chain links TRBV6-5 to TRBJ1-2, with 9 bases lining up with TRBD1. The V segment lost 0 bases and the J segment 4 bases; nucleotides outside the gene matches: 6. This CDR3 region has 16 residues. CDR1 MNHEY and CDR2 SVGAGI come from the germline V gene. The CDR3 DNA sequence: TGTGCCAGCAGTTACTCGGGGACAGGGCTGGGCTATGGCTACACCTTC. It translates to CASSYSGTGLGYGYTF.

In the case of this clone: Other nucleotide sequences from this sample produce the same CDR3. The genes are TRBV27 and TRBJ2-5, with D possibly being TRBD2 (6 bases). The CDR3 extends over 14 amino acids. Germline values: CDR1 MNHEY, CDR2 SMNVEV (reference sequence). Trimming took off 2 bases at V and 4 bases at J, with 11 bases between the two ends. The CDR3 coding sequence is TGTGCCAGCAGTTTAGCCGGGAGAGGAGAGACCCAGTACTTC. Protein sequence: CASSLAGRGETQYF.

The chain is built from TRBV4-3 and TRBJ1-5; no reliable D call. Trimming pared 1 base from V and 4 bases from J, leaving 8 bases between. Germline values: CDR1 LGHNA, CDR2 YSLEER. The CDR3 is 14 residues long. The CDR3 loop is CASSQGALNQPQHF. The CDR3 bases are TGCGCCAGCAGCCAAGGGGCACTAAATCAGCCCCAGCATTTT.

This clone was seen only a few times. The V and J genes are TRBV6-4 and TRBJ1-5; no definite D call. CDR3 length: 12 residues. Trimming took off 7 bases at V and 2 bases at J, with 6 bases between the two ends. Germline V gives CDR1 MRHNA, CDR2 SNTAGT. CDR3 sequence: CASMFGNQPQHF. The CDR3 DNA follows: TGTGCCAGCATGTTTGGCAATCAGCCCCAGCATTTT.

This clone has just one count. This chain connects TRBV9 to TRBJ2-1; 9 bases match TRBD2. Per germline, CDR1 SGDLS and CDR2 YYNGEE. V lost 0 bases, J lost 5 bases, and 3 bases stayed unmatched. This CDR3 has 15 residues. CDR3 region: CASSVEGGRDNEQFF. The DNA for the CDR3 is TGTGCCAGCAGCGTAGAGGGCGGGAGGGACAATGAGCAGTTCTTC.

V usage is TRBV30 and J usage is TRBJ1-1, with a weak D call TRBD1 (6 bases). Germline CDR1 is GTSNPN and CDR2 is SVGIG (reference sequence). This CDR3 contains 12 residues. V lost 7 bases and J 0 bases, leaving 9 bases between the germline ends. DNA of the CDR3: TGTGCCTACGACAGGCTGAACACTGAAGCTTTCTTT. As protein: CAYDRLNTEAFF.

The V call is TRBV27, the J call TRBJ2-1; a possible D gene is TRBD2 (6 bases). Germline CDR1 MNHEY, CDR2 SMNVEV (reference sequence). CDR3 length: 14 residues. Deletions cut 3 bases from V and 10 bases from J, with 16 bases between. CDR3 bases: TGTGCCAGCAGTTTCAAGGCGGGACCTGGGGAGCAGTTCTTC. Its protein product is CASSFKAGPGEQFF.

Only a few counts were recorded for this clone. The chain carries TRBV28 and TRBJ1-2; 7 bases align to TRBD1. V shed 5 bases, J shed 2 bases, and the junction held 8 bases outside the gene matches. Germline CDR1 is MDHEN and CDR2 is SYDVKM. The CDR3 length is 15 residues. The CDR3: CASSRTGTANYGYTF. CDR3 DNA sequence: TGTGCCAGCAGTCGTACTGGGACAGCGAACTATGGCTACACCTTC.

The rearrangement links TRBV6-5 to TRBJ2-1; D not certain. V was shortened by 8 bases and J by 4 bases, with 12 bases between the two germline ends. Germline lookup yields CDR1 MNHEY and CDR2 SVGAGI. CDR3 size: 13 residues. In DNA, the CDR3 is TGTGCCAGCTCAGAACAACCTTACAATGAGCAGTTCTTC. Protein sequence: CASSEQPYNEQFF.

Here the CDR3 DNA reads TGTGCCACCAGCCTCTGGACAGGGGATGAGCAGTTCTTC. This translates into CATSLWTGDEQFF. This chain connects TRBV15 to TRBJ2-1, with 9 bases fitting TRBD1. Germline lookup yields CDR1 LNHNV and CDR2 YYDKDF (reference sequence). The V and J ends lost 5 bases and 8 bases, in that order; junction bases with no gene match: 4. The CDR3 totals 13 residues.

The genes are TRBV10-1 and TRBJ2-7; 8 positions agree with TRBD1. V trimming: 5 bases; J trimming: 3 bases; junction bases outside the gene matches: 12. The CDR3 is made up of 16 amino acids. From germline, CDR1 is WNHNN and CDR2 SYGVQD (reference sequence). The CDR3 here is CASSSKSGTGVYEQYF. DNA of the CDR3: TGCGCCAGCAGTAGCAAATCCGGGACAGGAGTCTACGAGCAGTACTTC.

This rearrangement joins TRBV4-1 to TRBJ2-1, with D unresolved. Germline CDR1 and CDR2: MGHRA and YSYEKL. The CDR3 is 16 amino acids. With 4 bases removed from V and 2 bases from J, the gap between germline ends came to 15 bases. CDR3 sequence: CASSRISEEAYNEQFF. CDR3 DNA sequence: TGCGCCAGCAGCCGTATCTCTGAGGAAGCCTACAATGAGCAGTTCTTC.

The V gene is TRBV19, the J gene TRBJ2-5; TRBD2 matches at 16 bases. The V segment lost 5 bases and the J segment 4 bases; nucleotides outside the gene matches: 16. The CDR3 covers 20 residues. CDR1 and CDR2 from the germline V gene are LNHDA and SQIVND (reference sequence). CDR3 bases: TGTGCCAGTAGTCTAACGCCGGGACTAGCGGGAGGGCCGGGAGGAGAGACCCAGTACTTC. This sequence encodes CASSLTPGLAGGPGGETQYF.